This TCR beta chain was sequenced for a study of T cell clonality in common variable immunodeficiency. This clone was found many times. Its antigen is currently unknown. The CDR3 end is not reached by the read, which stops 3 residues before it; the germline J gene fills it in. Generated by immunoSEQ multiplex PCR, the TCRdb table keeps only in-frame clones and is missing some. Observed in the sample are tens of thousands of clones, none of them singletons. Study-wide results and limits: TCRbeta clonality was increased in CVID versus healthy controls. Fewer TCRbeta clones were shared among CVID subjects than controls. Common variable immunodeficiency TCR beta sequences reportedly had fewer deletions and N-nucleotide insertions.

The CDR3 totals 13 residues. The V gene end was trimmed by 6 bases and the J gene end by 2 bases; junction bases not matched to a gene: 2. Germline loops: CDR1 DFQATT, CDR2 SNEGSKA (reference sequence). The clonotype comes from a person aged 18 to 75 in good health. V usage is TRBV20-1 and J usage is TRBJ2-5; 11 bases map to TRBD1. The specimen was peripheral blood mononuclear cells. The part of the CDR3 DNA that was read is TGCAGTGCCCGGGACAGGGGGCAAGAGACC. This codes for CSARDRGQET. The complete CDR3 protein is CSARDRGQETQYF.